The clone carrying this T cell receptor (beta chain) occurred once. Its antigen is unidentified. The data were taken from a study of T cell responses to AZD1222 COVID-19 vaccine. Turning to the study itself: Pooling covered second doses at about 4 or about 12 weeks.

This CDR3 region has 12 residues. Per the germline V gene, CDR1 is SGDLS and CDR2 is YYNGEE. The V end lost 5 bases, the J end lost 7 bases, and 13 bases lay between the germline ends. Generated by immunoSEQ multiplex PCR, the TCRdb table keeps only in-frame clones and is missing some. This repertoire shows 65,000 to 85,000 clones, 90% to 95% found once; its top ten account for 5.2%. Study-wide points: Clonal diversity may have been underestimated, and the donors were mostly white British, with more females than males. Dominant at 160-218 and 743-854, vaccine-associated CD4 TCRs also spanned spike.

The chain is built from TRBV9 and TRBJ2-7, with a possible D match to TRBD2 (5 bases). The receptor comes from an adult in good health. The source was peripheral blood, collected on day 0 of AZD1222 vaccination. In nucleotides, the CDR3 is TGTGCCAGCAGTGCCGATACGGGGGAGCAGTACTTC. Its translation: CASSADTGEQYF.